This TCR beta chain was captured in a study of neurological immune-mediated disorders. Time point in this sample: technical triplicate 2. The germline V gene encodes CDR1 SEHNR and CDR2 FQNEAQ (reference sequence). This CDR3 has 18 amino acids. The junction had 15 bases not matched to a gene; V was cut back by 2 bases and J by 5 bases. Sequencing runs each yielded over 200 million TCR-beta sequences from 15-18 subjects. TCRdb reprocessed the 5' RACE reads via MiXCR and lists one record per CDR3 protein. The profile shows about 59,000 distinct CDR3 sequences, around 24% of them singletons. This clonotype was detected ten times or more.

The chain has TRBV7-9 and TRBJ1-1, with 9 bases matching TRBD1. The source material was PBMCs. This TCR derives from a man aged 55-75 years with HTLV-1-associated myelopathy (HAM/TSP). For the CDR3, the DNA is TGTGCCAGCAGCTTACGGCCCGGGACAGGGACAGAGGATACTGAAGCTTTCTTT. It yields the protein CASSLRPGTGTEDTEAFF.